This is a list of T cell receptor beta chains from one sample in a study of OX40 agonist ivuxolimab in advanced cancers. TCRdb keeps only in-frame clones here, not all; method: immunoSEQ multiplex PCR. The sample yields tens of thousands of clones, roughly 90% seen once. This specimen consisted of CD4+ or CD8+ T cells sorted from blood, obtained in a trial of the OX40 agonist ivuxolimab. Receptor source: an adult with an advanced solid tumor such as melanoma, head and neck, liver or kidney cancer. The CDR3 runs from the conserved cysteine through the conserved F or W. The order of the fields is J gene, V gene, D gene, clone size, CDR3 DNA, CDR3 protein. The D gene is left open where the match is weak. Clone size appears in some rows only: once, few, many, or a class for an expanded clone.

j_call: TRBJ2-1
v_call: TRBV7-3
d_call: TRBD1
clone_size: NA
cdr3_nt: TGTGCCAGCAGCGAACAGGGGCCCTACAATGAGCAGTTCTTC
cdr3_aa: CASSEQGPYNEQFF

j_call: TRBJ2-3
v_call: TRBV7-3
d_call: TRBD2
clone_size: NA
cdr3_nt: TGTGCCAGCAGCCTTAGCGGGGGGGCCGCAGATACGCAGTATTTT
cdr3_aa: CASSLSGGAADTQYF

j_call: TRBJ2-3
v_call: TRBV18
d_call: TRBD2
clone_size: NA
cdr3_nt: TGTGCCAGCTCACCCGAACCCTGGCGGGAGGGGCTGCACGCGGATACGCAGTATTTT
cdr3_aa: CASSPEPWREGLHADTQYF

j_call: TRBJ1-5
v_call: TRBV7-8
d_call: NA
clone_size: NA
cdr3_nt: TGTGCCAGCAGCCCACCTAATAGCAATCAGCCCCAGCATTTT
cdr3_aa: CASSPPNSNQPQHF

j_call: TRBJ2-2
v_call: TRBV9
d_call: NA
clone_size: once
cdr3_nt: TGTGCCAGCAGCGTAAACTCCGGGGAGCTGTTTTTT
cdr3_aa: CASSVNSGELFF

j_call: TRBJ1-5
v_call: TRBV5-1
d_call: TRBD1
clone_size: NA
cdr3_nt: TGCGCCAGCAGCGAAGGGGACAGTACGAATCAGCCCCAGCATTTT
cdr3_aa: CASSEGDSTNQPQHF

j_call: TRBJ2-1
v_call: TRBV11-2
d_call: NA
clone_size: once
cdr3_nt: TGTGCCAGCAGCTTAGCGGGGGGCCTTTGGGAGCAGTTCTTC
cdr3_aa: CASSLAGGLWEQFF

j_call: TRBJ2-1
v_call: TRBV7-9
d_call: NA
clone_size: NA
cdr3_nt: TGTGCCAGCAGCCGAGCAGGGGTTGAGCAGTTCTTC
cdr3_aa: CASSRAGVEQFF

j_call: TRBJ1-6
v_call: TRBV7-8
d_call: NA
clone_size: few
cdr3_nt: TGTGCCAGCAGCGAGCGCGGGGGAGCTTCACCCCTCCACTTT
cdr3_aa: CASSERGGASPLHF

j_call: TRBJ2-1
v_call: TRBV27
d_call: NA
clone_size: NA
cdr3_nt: TGTGCCAGCAGTTTAACACAGCCGTCCTACAATGAGCAGTTCTTC
cdr3_aa: CASSLTQPSYNEQFF

j_call: TRBJ2-4
v_call: TRBV4-2
d_call: TRBD2
clone_size: NA
cdr3_nt: TGTGCCAGCAGCCAAGATTCTACCGGGGGGGAATCGGACATTCAGTACTTC
cdr3_aa: CASSQDSTGGESDIQYF

j_call: TRBJ1-2
v_call: TRBV9
d_call: TRBD1
clone_size: NA
cdr3_nt: TGTGCCAGCAGCGCCAACCGGGACAGGGTCAATGGCTACACCTTC
cdr3_aa: CASSANRDRVNGYTF

j_call: TRBJ1-3
v_call: TRBV6-5
d_call: NA
clone_size: NA
cdr3_nt: TGTGCCAGCAGTTACTCGCTGACAGACGGAAACACCATATATTTT
cdr3_aa: CASSYSLTDGNTIYF

j_call: TRBJ2-1
v_call: TRBV11-3
d_call: NA
clone_size: NA
cdr3_nt: TGTGCCAGCAGCCCCAACCGAGGGGGGGCCCCGTACAATGAGCAGTTCTTC
cdr3_aa: CASSPNRGGAPYNEQFF

j_call: TRBJ1-5
v_call: TRBV27
d_call: NA
clone_size: once
cdr3_nt: TGTGCCAGCAGGCCGGGACGGCTGAGCAATCAGCCCCAGCATTTT
cdr3_aa: CASRPGRLSNQPQHF

j_call: TRBJ2-7
v_call: TRBV4-1
d_call: NA
clone_size: NA
cdr3_nt: TGCGCCAGCAGCCAGGGTGGGACTTACGAGCAGTACTTC
cdr3_aa: CASSQGGTYEQYF

j_call: TRBJ2-7
v_call: TRBV7-6
d_call: TRBD2
clone_size: once
cdr3_nt: TGTGCCAGCAGCCCGGGAGGGGGTCTAAGCTCCTACGAGCAGTACTTC
cdr3_aa: CASSPGGGLSSYEQYF

j_call: TRBJ2-7
v_call: TRBV6-5
d_call: NA
clone_size: once
cdr3_nt: TGTGCCAGCAGTTATTGGACGGGCTACGAGCAGTACTTC
cdr3_aa: CASSYWTGYEQYF

j_call: TRBJ2-7
v_call: TRBV5-4
d_call: NA
clone_size: few
cdr3_nt: TGTGCCAGCAGCGACTCCTACGAGCAGTACTTC
cdr3_aa: CASSDSYEQYF

j_call: TRBJ2-7
v_call: TRBV9
d_call: TRBD1
clone_size: NA
cdr3_nt: TGTGCCAGCAGTCTAACAGGGGACCCTTCCTACGAGCAGTACTTC
cdr3_aa: CASSLTGDPSYEQYF

j_call: TRBJ1-2
v_call: TRBV4-2
d_call: TRBD1
clone_size: NA
cdr3_nt: TGTGCCAGCAGCCAAGGTCCAGGTCAGGGGGCCGATGGCTACACCTTC
cdr3_aa: CASSQGPGQGADGYTF

j_call: TRBJ2-6
v_call: TRBV14
d_call: NA
clone_size: NA
cdr3_nt: TGTGCCAGCAGCCAAGCGACAGGCTCTGGGGCCAACGTCCTGACTTTC
cdr3_aa: CASSQATGSGANVLTF

j_call: TRBJ1-1
v_call: TRBV9
d_call: TRBD1
clone_size: NA
cdr3_nt: TGTGCCAGCAGCCCCCCGACAGGGCGCGCCGTTGAAGCTTTCTTT
cdr3_aa: CASSPPTGRAVEAFF

j_call: TRBJ1-1
v_call: TRBV27
d_call: NA
clone_size: NA
cdr3_nt: TGTGCCAGCAGTTTAGGAGGCATCTACACTGAAGCTTTCTTT
cdr3_aa: CASSLGGIYTEAFF

j_call: TRBJ1-1
v_call: TRBV11-2
d_call: NA
clone_size: once
cdr3_nt: TGTGCCAGCAGCTTAGATATAGAGGGGATGAACACTGAAGCTTTCTTT
cdr3_aa: CASSLDIEGMNTEAFF

j_call: TRBJ2-7
v_call: TRBV7-9
d_call: TRBD1
clone_size: NA
cdr3_nt: TGTGCCAGCAGCTCGACAGGGTGGGACCCCTACGAGCAGTACTTC
cdr3_aa: CASSSTGWDPYEQYF

j_call: TRBJ2-1
v_call: TRBV11-2
d_call: NA
clone_size: NA
cdr3_nt: TGTGCCAGCAGCTTAACTGCCAATGAGCAGTTCTTC
cdr3_aa: CASSLTANEQFF

j_call: TRBJ2-7
v_call: TRBV13
d_call: NA
clone_size: NA
cdr3_nt: TGTGCCAGCAGCTTAGGAGACATCTACGAGCAGTACTTC
cdr3_aa: CASSLGDIYEQYF

j_call: TRBJ1-1
v_call: TRBV7-6
d_call: NA
clone_size: NA
cdr3_nt: TGTGCCAGCCCCTTAAAACCCCTCAGGGAGCTGAGCACTGAAGCTTTCTTT
cdr3_aa: CASPLKPLRELSTEAFF

j_call: TRBJ2-7
v_call: TRBV7-8
d_call: NA
clone_size: once
cdr3_nt: TGTGCCAGCAGCTTTGGGGTAACTAGCTACGAGCAGTACTTC
cdr3_aa: CASSFGVTSYEQYF

j_call: TRBJ2-3
v_call: TRBV9
d_call: NA
clone_size: NA
cdr3_nt: TGTGCCAGCAGCGGTGGGGGGGCGGCAGATACGCAGTATTTT
cdr3_aa: CASSGGGAADTQYF

j_call: TRBJ1-2
v_call: TRBV19
d_call: NA
clone_size: NA
cdr3_nt: TGTGCCAGTAGTATAGATCGTAGCCTCTATCTCTATGGCTACACCTTC
cdr3_aa: CASSIDRSLYLYGYTF

j_call: TRBJ2-1
v_call: TRBV19
d_call: TRBD2
clone_size: NA
cdr3_nt: TGTGCCAGTAGTATTCCGGTAGCGGGGGGCGTATACAATGAGCAGTTCTTC
cdr3_aa: CASSIPVAGGVYNEQFF

j_call: TRBJ2-7
v_call: TRBV7-3
d_call: NA
clone_size: few
cdr3_nt: TGTGCCAGCAGCTTCCGTAGCCGGTCTTACGAGCAGTACTTC
cdr3_aa: CASSFRSRSYEQYF

j_call: TRBJ1-2
v_call: TRBV11-2
d_call: NA
clone_size: NA
cdr3_nt: TGTGCCAGCAGTAAGGATGGCTACACCTTC
cdr3_aa: CASSKDGYTF

j_call: TRBJ1-1
v_call: TRBV27
d_call: NA
clone_size: NA
cdr3_nt: TGTGCCAGCAGCCGGGACGGACTGAACACTGAAGCTTTCTTT
cdr3_aa: CASSRDGLNTEAFF

j_call: TRBJ2-1
v_call: TRBV15
d_call: NA
clone_size: NA
cdr3_nt: TGTGCCACCAGCAGCGTCGGGGGTGATTACAATGAGCAGTTCTTC
cdr3_aa: CATSSVGGDYNEQFF

j_call: TRBJ1-2
v_call: TRBV5-1
d_call: NA
clone_size: NA
cdr3_nt: TGCGCCAGCACCTTCGACGGGGCGAGCGGCTACACCTTC
cdr3_aa: CASTFDGASGYTF

j_call: TRBJ2-7
v_call: TRBV9
d_call: TRBD2
clone_size: NA
cdr3_nt: TGTGCCAGCAGTCCAGCGGGGGGCCTCTCCTACGAGCAGTACTTC
cdr3_aa: CASSPAGGLSYEQYF

j_call: TRBJ2-7
v_call: TRBV7-2
d_call: NA
clone_size: NA
cdr3_nt: TGTGCCAGCAGTCCAAGGGGGAGCTACGAGCAGTACTTC
cdr3_aa: CASSPRGSYEQYF

j_call: TRBJ2-7
v_call: TRBV7-9
d_call: NA
clone_size: NA
cdr3_nt: TGTGCCAGCAGCCCCCCTCGGGGCGGGGGCAACTACGAGCAGTACTTC
cdr3_aa: CASSPPRGGGNYEQYF

j_call: TRBJ2-1
v_call: TRBV29-1
d_call: TRBD1
clone_size: NA
cdr3_nt: TGCAGCGTTGAAATGGGACAGTCCACTGAGCAGTTCTTC
cdr3_aa: CSVEMGQSTEQFF

j_call: TRBJ2-7
v_call: TRBV27
d_call: TRBD1
clone_size: NA
cdr3_nt: TGTGCCAGCAGTTCAGGGGGCGCTTCCTACGAGCAGTACTTC
cdr3_aa: CASSSGGASYEQYF

j_call: TRBJ2-7
v_call: TRBV11-2
d_call: TRBD1
clone_size: NA
cdr3_nt: TGTGCCAGCAGCCTATGGGACAGGGTCATCTCCTACGAGCAGTACTTC
cdr3_aa: CASSLWDRVISYEQYF

j_call: TRBJ2-7
v_call: TRBV12-5
d_call: NA
clone_size: NA
cdr3_nt: TGTGCTAGTGGTCCCTCTTACCACGAGCAGTACTTC
cdr3_aa: CASGPSYHEQYF

j_call: TRBJ2-1
v_call: TRBV6-5
d_call: NA
clone_size: NA
cdr3_nt: TGTGCCAGCAGTTACTCAGACGAGGGTAAGAATGAGCAGTTCTTC
cdr3_aa: CASSYSDEGKNEQFF

j_call: TRBJ2-1
v_call: TRBV11-2
d_call: NA
clone_size: NA
cdr3_nt: TGTGCCAGCAGCGGATTGACTAGTGGCAATGAGCAGTTCTTC
cdr3_aa: CASSGLTSGNEQFF

j_call: TRBJ2-7
v_call: TRBV27
d_call: TRBD1
clone_size: NA
cdr3_nt: TGTGCCAGCAGTGCCGGGACAGGAGAATACGAGCAGTACTTC
cdr3_aa: CASSAGTGEYEQYF

j_call: TRBJ2-7
v_call: TRBV2
d_call: TRBD1
clone_size: NA
cdr3_nt: TGTGCCAGCAGTGGACCACTGACAGGGGGGGTCACCTACGAGCAGTACTTC
cdr3_aa: CASSGPLTGGVTYEQYF

j_call: TRBJ1-5
v_call: TRBV11-2
d_call: NA
clone_size: NA
cdr3_nt: TGTGCCAGCAGCTCAGTAGGGGTCAATCAGCCCCAGCATTTT
cdr3_aa: CASSSVGVNQPQHF

j_call: TRBJ2-3
v_call: TRBV5-1
d_call: TRBD1
clone_size: NA
cdr3_nt: TGCGCCAGCAGCTTGCCCCTTGGACAGGGGGTGACAGATACGCAGTATTTT
cdr3_aa: CASSLPLGQGVTDTQYF

j_call: TRBJ1-2
v_call: TRBV29-1
d_call: NA
clone_size: once
cdr3_nt: NA
cdr3_aa: CSVGYGTDF

j_call: TRBJ1-2
v_call: TRBV7-9
d_call: TRBD1
clone_size: NA
cdr3_nt: TGTGCCAGCAGCTCCCAGGACAGGGGGCTGAATGGCTACACCTTC
cdr3_aa: CASSSQDRGLNGYTF

j_call: TRBJ2-5
v_call: TRBV27
d_call: TRBD2
clone_size: few
cdr3_nt: TGTGCCAGCGTGGGACTAGCGGGGGGGTGGGAGACCCAGTACTTC
cdr3_aa: CASVGLAGGWETQYF

j_call: TRBJ2-5
v_call: TRBV7-6
d_call: NA
clone_size: NA
cdr3_nt: TGTGCCAGCAGCTTACTTGAGGGAGAGACCCAGTACTTC
cdr3_aa: CASSLLEGETQYF

j_call: TRBJ1-5
v_call: TRBV6-5
d_call: NA
clone_size: NA
cdr3_nt: TGTGCCAGCAGTTACTCCGACAATAGCAATCAGCCCCAGCATTTT
cdr3_aa: CASSYSDNSNQPQHF

j_call: TRBJ1-2
v_call: TRBV20-1
d_call: NA
clone_size: NA
cdr3_nt: TGCAGTGCCGCCGACTGGGGCTACACCTTC
cdr3_aa: CSAADWGYTF